These T cell receptor beta chains were read from a single sample in a study of blood T cell repertoires in COVID-19. TCRdb keeps only in-frame clones here, not all; method: immunoSEQ multiplex PCR. The data contain about 210,000 clones, approximately 90% of them singletons. Sequencing was done on a sample of peripheral blood. Every receptor here comes from a man aged 25 to 45 with acute or convalescent COVID-19. CDR3s include the opening cysteine and the closing phenylalanine or tryptophan. The D gene is left open where the match is weak. Size tells how often a clone was seen (once, few, many) or the class of an expanded clone, and some rows leave it out.

j_call,v_call,clone_size,d_call,cdr3_nt,cdr3_aa
TRBJ1-1,TRBV18,NA,TRBD1,TGTGCCAGCTCGCGTTTACAGGGGACGAGGACTGAAGCTTTCTTT,CASSRLQGTRTEAFF
TRBJ1-1,TRBV30,NA,NA,TGTGCCTGGAGTGTTGAGGTTGAAGCTTTCTTT,CAWSVEVEAFF
TRBJ2-7,TRBV7-9,once,TRBD2,TGTGCCAGCAGCTTAAGTCGGGACTACCACGAGCAGTACTTC,CASSLSRDYHEQYF
TRBJ1-2,TRBV18,NA,NA,TGTGCCAGCTCACCACCGCAAATTGGCCAGAAATATGGCTACACCTTC,CASSPPQIGQKYGYTF
TRBJ2-1,TRBV7-2,NA,TRBD2,TGTGCCAGCAGCTTAGGGAGCGGGAGGGCCAATGAGCAGTTCTTC,CASSLGSGRANEQFF
TRBJ2-3,TRBV6-6,NA,NA,TGTGCCAGCAGTTTCGGACTCACCCGAAACACAGATACGCAGTATTTT,CASSFGLTRNTDTQYF
TRBJ2-7,TRBV10-3,NA,TRBD1,TGTGCCATCAGTGAGAGGACAGGGCCCTACGAGCAGTACTTC,CAISERTGPYEQYF
TRBJ1-1,TRBV7-6,NA,NA,TGTGCCAGCAGCTTAAGGCGCGGGAACACTGAAGCTTTCTTT,CASSLRRGNTEAFF
TRBJ2-1,TRBV7-9,NA,NA,TGTGCCAGCAGCCGTCCGAGAAACAATGAGCAGTTCTTC,CASSRPRNNEQFF
TRBJ1-3,TRBV6-2/TRBV6-3,NA,TRBD1,TGTGCCAGCAGTCCGGACAGGGTCTCTGGAAACACCATATATTTT,CASSPDRVSGNTIYF
TRBJ2-5,TRBV5-4,once,NA,TGTGCCAGCAGCACGGGGGACTCCCCGACCCAGTACTTC,CASSTGDSPTQYF
TRBJ2-7,TRBV5-4,NA,NA,TGTGCCAGCAGCTTGGAGGTAGGGGGGGCCGAGCAGTACTTC,CASSLEVGGAEQYF
TRBJ2-5,TRBV3-1/TRBV3-2,NA,NA,TGTGCCAGCAGTAATCAAGAGACCCAGTACTTC,CASSNQETQYF
TRBJ1-6,TRBV7-2,NA,NA,TGTGCCAGCATGCGCCACGAACCGGACAGTCGAATTTTCTCACCCCTCCACTTT,CASMRHEPDSRIFSPLHF
TRBJ1-6,TRBV5-1,NA,NA,TGCGCCAGCAAAGTGTCCACGAGCTCCTATAATTCACCCCTCCACTTT,CASKVSTSSYNSPLHF
TRBJ2-7,TRBV11-2,NA,NA,TGTGCCAGCAGCTTAGATCGAGAGGGCGAGCAGTACTTC,CASSLDREGEQYF
TRBJ2-7,TRBV11-2,NA,TRBD1,TGTGCCAGCAGCCCCCCGGACAGGTTGTACGAGCAGTACTTC,CASSPPDRLYEQYF
TRBJ1-1,TRBV2,few,NA,TGTGCCAGCAGTGAATACGACAGGAACACTGAAGCTTTCTTT,CASSEYDRNTEAFF
TRBJ1-4,TRBV9,NA,TRBD1,TGTGCCAGCAGCGTAGGGACAGGGATGGGTGAAAAACTGTTTTTT,CASSVGTGMGEKLFF
TRBJ1-1,TRBV6-5,NA,NA,TGTGCCAGCAGGAAAACAGCGACAGGGAACACTGAAGCTTTCTTT,CASRKTATGNTEAFF
TRBJ1-1,TRBV30,NA,NA,TGTGCCTGGAGTGTACGGGTCAGGGGAACCGCTGAAGCTTTCTTT,CAWSVRVRGTAEAFF
TRBJ1-3,TRBV5-1,NA,TRBD1,TGCGCCAGCAGCCCGGATGGCCAGACAGGGTTCTCTGGAAACACCATATATTTT,CASSPDGQTGFSGNTIYF
TRBJ1-2,TRBV5-1,NA,TRBD1,TGCGCCAGCTCGGTCACGGACCGACAGGGACCTAACTATGGCTACACCTTC,CASSVTDRQGPNYGYTF
TRBJ2-5,TRBV19,NA,TRBD1,TGTGCCAGTAGTAGGGACAGGGAAGAGACCCAGTACTTC,CASSRDREETQYF
TRBJ1-2,TRBV6-1,once,TRBD1,TGTGCCAGCAGTGGGACAGGGTATACCCACACTTCAAACTATGGCTACACCTTC,CASSGTGYTHTSNYGYTF
TRBJ1-5,TRBV7-9,NA,NA,TGTGCCAGCAGCTTAGCGTCAGTACAGCCCCAGCATTTT,CASSLASVQPQHF
TRBJ2-3,TRBV30,NA,NA,TGTGCCAGCTCTTTGAGCACAGATACGCAGTATTTT,CASSLSTDTQYF
TRBJ1-1,TRBV10-3,NA,NA,TGTGCCATCAGTGAGTCGTCAGGAGCGAGGGCTGAAGCTTTCTTT,CAISESSGARAEAFF
TRBJ1-4,TRBV6-5,NA,TRBD1,TGTGCCAGCAGTTCTTCCAGGGGGCAGGGAAGAAAACTGTTTTTT,CASSSSRGQGRKLFF
TRBJ2-6,TRBV6-1,few,NA,TGTGCCAGCAGTGACGGGGACACTGGGGCCAACGTCCTGACTTTC,CASSDGDTGANVLTF
TRBJ2-7,TRBV9,NA,TRBD1,TGTGCCAGCAGCACAAAGGGGGCATCAGACGAGCAGTACTTC,CASSTKGASDEQYF
TRBJ2-7,TRBV19,NA,NA,TGTGCCAGTAGTATGAACAGTGCATCCGAGCAGTACTTC,CASSMNSASEQYF
TRBJ2-7,TRBV3-1/TRBV3-2,NA,TRBD2,TGTGCCAGCAGCCAAGCCAGCGGGAGCTCCTACGAGCAGTACTTC,CASSQASGSSYEQYF
TRBJ2-1,TRBV5-8,NA,NA,TGTGCCAGCAGCTTTCAAGGCGGACTCTATCCCTACAATGAGCAGTTCTTC,CASSFQGGLYPYNEQFF
TRBJ1-1,TRBV5-1,NA,NA,TGCGCCAGCAGCTTGATACAGAACACTGAAGCTTTCTTT,CASSLIQNTEAFF
TRBJ2-5,TRBV3-1/TRBV3-2,NA,TRBD2,TGTGCCAGCAGCCAAGGAGCGGGAGTTCAGGAGACCCAGTACTTC,CASSQGAGVQETQYF
TRBJ2-7,TRBV5-1,NA,TRBD2,TGCGCCAGCAGCTTAACCATAGCGGGAGCCCCCGGCGGCGAGCAGTACTTC,CASSLTIAGAPGGEQYF
TRBJ2-3,TRBV30,NA,TRBD1,TGTGCCTGGGAGGGACAGGGGGTTGATACGCAGTATTTT,CAWEGQGVDTQYF
TRBJ1-2,TRBV7-8,many,TRBD1,TGTGCCAGCAGCCCGGGAATTTCGACAGGGGGGAATGGCTACACCTTC,CASSPGISTGGNGYTF
TRBJ1-1,TRBV9,NA,TRBD1,TGTGCCAGCAGCGTCACAGGGGCGCCTGGCACTGAAGCTTTCTTT,CASSVTGAPGTEAFF
TRBJ2-2,TRBV5-4,NA,NA,TGTGCCAGCAGCTTGGGAGGGCGCGGGACCGGGGAGCTGTTTTTT,CASSLGGRGTGELFF
TRBJ2-3,TRBV5-1,NA,TRBD2,TGCGCCAGCAGACCTGCGGGGACTATCACAGATACGCAGTATTTT,CASRPAGTITDTQYF
TRBJ2-2,TRBV6-6,NA,NA,TGTGCCAGCAGTTCCCTGAACACCGGGGAGCTGTTTTTT,CASSSLNTGELFF
TRBJ2-3,TRBV6-5,NA,TRBD1,TGTGCCAGCAGACGACAGGGGGCGAGTGCAGATACGCAGTATTTT,CASRRQGASADTQYF
TRBJ1-1,TRBV7-9,NA,NA,TGTGCCAGCAGCTTACCCCCAGACAAAGCTTTCTTT,CASSLPPDKAFF
TRBJ2-2,TRBV19,NA,NA,TGTGCCAGTAGCCCCCCAGGCCGGGGGGAGCTGTTTTTT,CASSPPGRGELFF